This is a list of T cell receptor beta chains from one sample in a study of blood T cells in healthy people across ages. Via MiXCR, TCRdb re-called the 5' RACE reads, giving one row per CDR3 protein. The data hold hundreds of thousands of distinct CDR3 sequences, with roughly 43% observed a single time. The sequencing input was blood. The receptors here all came from an elderly man in good health. Both conserved end residues are part of each CDR3. A D gene is named only where the DNA matches it firmly. Size is stated for part of the rows, as once, few or many counts, or as a class when the clone is expanded.

V gene: TRBV14
D gene: .
J gene: TRBJ2-2
clone size: .
CDR3 DNA: TGTGCCTGCAGCCAAGATGGGCCGGCTGGAGGGGGGAATCGGGAGCTGTTTTTT
CDR3 protein: CACSQDGPAGGGNRELFF

V gene: TRBV6-2/TRBV6-3
D gene: .
J gene: TRBJ2-7
clone size: few
CDR3 DNA: TGTGCCAGCAGTTACACAATCTACGAGCAGTACTTC
CDR3 protein: CASSYTIYEQYF

V gene: TRBV4-3
D gene: .
J gene: TRBJ1-1
clone size: .
CDR3 DNA: TGCGCCAGCAGCCAAGATCGGGGTACCCCTGAAGCTTTGTTT
CDR3 protein: CASSQDRGTPEALF

V gene: TRBV30
D gene: .
J gene: TRBJ1-5
clone size: .
CDR3 DNA: TGTGCCTGGGGATATAGCAATCAGCCCCAGCATTTT
CDR3 protein: CAWGYSNQPQHF

V gene: TRBV29-1
D gene: .
J gene: TRBJ2-1
clone size: .
CDR3 DNA: TGCAGCGTTGAGAAATACAATGAGCAGTTCTTC
CDR3 protein: CSVEKYNEQFF

V gene: TRBV15
D gene: .
J gene: TRBJ2-1
clone size: .
CDR3 DNA: TGTGCCACCAGCAGAGTGAGGAATGAGCAGTTCTTC
CDR3 protein: CATSRVRNEQFF

V gene: TRBV29-1
D gene: .
J gene: TRBJ2-7
clone size: .
CDR3 DNA: TGCAGCTTCGGGACGGTGGGTTCCGAGCAGTACTTC
CDR3 protein: CSFGTVGSEQYF

V gene: TRBV29-1
D gene: TRBD2
J gene: TRBJ2-1
clone size: many
CDR3 DNA: TGCAGCGTACTAGCGGAGGGTAATGAGCAGTTCTTC
CDR3 protein: CSVLAEGNEQFF

V gene: TRBV28
D gene: TRBD2
J gene: TRBJ2-7
clone size: .
CDR3 DNA: TGTGCCAGCCGCCTAGCGGGAGGAAACAATGAGCAGTACTTC
CDR3 protein: CASRLAGGNNEQYF

V gene: TRBV29-1
D gene: .
J gene: TRBJ2-1
clone size: few
CDR3 DNA: TGCAGCGTTGCGGACGGACGGGCTGAGCAGTTCTTC
CDR3 protein: CSVADGRAEQFF

V gene: TRBV5-1
D gene: .
J gene: TRBJ2-1
clone size: .
CDR3 DNA: TGCGCCAGCAGTAGGGATTTATCCTACAATGAGCAGTTCTTC
CDR3 protein: CASSRDLSYNEQFF

V gene: TRBV28
D gene: .
J gene: TRBJ2-4
clone size: .
CDR3 DNA: TGTGCCAGCAGTACCCAAGGGGGGTGGGCCATTCAGTACTTC
CDR3 protein: CASSTQGGWAIQYF

V gene: TRBV5-1
D gene: .
J gene: TRBJ2-1
clone size: .
CDR3 DNA: TGCGCCAGCAGCTTACAAACCGGGGATGAGCAGTTCTTC
CDR3 protein: CASSLQTGDEQFF

V gene: TRBV7-9
D gene: .
J gene: TRBJ1-5
clone size: .
CDR3 DNA: TGTGCCAGCAGCTCTCCTAGCGGGGAGGGGGTAAATCAGCCCCAGCATTTT
CDR3 protein: CASSSPSGEGVNQPQHF

V gene: TRBV2
D gene: .
J gene: TRBJ2-3
clone size: .
CDR3 DNA: TGTGCCAGCAGTGCCGAAAGCGTAGATACGCAGTATTTT
CDR3 protein: CASSAESVDTQYF

V gene: TRBV13
D gene: TRBD1
J gene: TRBJ1-6
clone size: few
CDR3 DNA: TGTGCCAGCAGCTTGGACAGGCAATATAATTCACCCCTCCACTTT
CDR3 protein: CASSLDRQYNSPLHF

V gene: TRBV6-2/TRBV6-3
D gene: .
J gene: TRBJ2-5
clone size: .
CDR3 DNA: TGTGCCAGCAGAGGAACGGGGCTGGAGACCCAGTACTTC
CDR3 protein: CASRGTGLETQYF

V gene: TRBV12-3/TRBV12-4
D gene: TRBD1
J gene: TRBJ1-2
clone size: few
CDR3 DNA: TGTGCCAGCAGTAGGGGGACAGGGGGCGAAAAGAACTATGGCTACACCTTC
CDR3 protein: CASSRGTGGEKNYGYTF

V gene: TRBV6-2/TRBV6-3
D gene: TRBD1
J gene: TRBJ2-7
clone size: .
CDR3 DNA: TGTGCCAGCAATTACCTCCCAGGGGGCAACGAGCAGTACTTC
CDR3 protein: CASNYLPGGNEQYF

V gene: TRBV6-6
D gene: TRBD1
J gene: TRBJ1-4
clone size: .
CDR3 DNA: TGTGCCAGCAGTTCCGTCGGGACAGTAGATGAAAAACTGTTTTTT
CDR3 protein: CASSSVGTVDEKLFF

V gene: TRBV9
D gene: .
J gene: TRBJ2-5
clone size: .
CDR3 DNA: TGTGCCAGCAGCGTAGGGGTAGAAGAGACCCAGTACTTC
CDR3 protein: CASSVGVEETQYF

V gene: TRBV4-1
D gene: .
J gene: TRBJ2-5
clone size: .
CDR3 DNA: TGCGCCAGCAGCCAAGAGACAAGCCAAGAGACCCAGTACTTC
CDR3 protein: CASSQETSQETQYF

V gene: TRBV7-2
D gene: .
J gene: TRBJ2-7
clone size: few
CDR3 DNA: TGTGCCAGCAGCTCGACCCCGGGACGAGCCTACGAGCAGTACTTC
CDR3 protein: CASSSTPGRAYEQYF

V gene: TRBV20-1
D gene: .
J gene: TRBJ1-4
clone size: .
CDR3 DNA: TGCAGTGCGGAATCCCCGCAGCGTGAAAAACTGTTTTTT
CDR3 protein: CSAESPQREKLFF

V gene: TRBV29-1
D gene: .
J gene: TRBJ1-1
clone size: .
CDR3 DNA: TGCAGCGCTGGGGATCTTCAAGCTTTCTTT
CDR3 protein: CSAGDLQAFF

V gene: TRBV12-3/TRBV12-4
D gene: .
J gene: TRBJ1-5
clone size: few
CDR3 DNA: TGTGCCAGCAGTTTAAGGGGATTTCAGCCCCAGCATTTT
CDR3 protein: CASSLRGFQPQHF

V gene: TRBV7-8
D gene: .
J gene: TRBJ2-1
clone size: .
CDR3 DNA: TGTGCCAGCAGACATAGACTGGATCATAATGAGCAGTTCTTC
CDR3 protein: CASRHRLDHNEQFF

V gene: TRBV27
D gene: TRBD1
J gene: TRBJ2-1
clone size: few
CDR3 DNA: TGTGCCAGCAGTTCTCTTGGGACAGGGAACCAGCGCGGGCAGTTCTTC
CDR3 protein: CASSSLGTGNQRGQFF

V gene: TRBV7-3
D gene: TRBD1
J gene: TRBJ2-5
clone size: .
CDR3 DNA: TGTGCCAGCAGCTTACCGGGACAGGGGTTAGCTTTTGAGCAGTACTTC
CDR3 protein: CASSLPGQGLAFEQYF

V gene: TRBV12-3/TRBV12-4
D gene: .
J gene: TRBJ2-5
clone size: .
CDR3 DNA: TGTGCCAGCAGTCCAGGACGGGGGGCAGTCCAAGAGACCCAGTACTTC
CDR3 protein: CASSPGRGAVQETQYF

V gene: TRBV7-9
D gene: .
J gene: TRBJ1-3
clone size: .
CDR3 DNA: TGTGCCAGCAGGCCGGCAGGGTACTCTGGAAACACCATATATTTT
CDR3 protein: CASRPAGYSGNTIYF

V gene: TRBV12-3/TRBV12-4
D gene: TRBD1
J gene: TRBJ2-7
clone size: .
CDR3 DNA: TGTGCCAGCAGGGAAAATGGACAGGGGTCCTACGAGCAGTACTTC
CDR3 protein: CASRENGQGSYEQYF

V gene: TRBV28
D gene: TRBD1
J gene: TRBJ1-2
clone size: .
CDR3 DNA: TGTGCCAGCAGTTCTCCCGGTGCAGGGGGCAACTATGGCTACACCTTC
CDR3 protein: CASSSPGAGGNYGYTF

V gene: TRBV2
D gene: TRBD1
J gene: TRBJ2-1
clone size: once
CDR3 DNA: TGTGCCAGCAGTACCGGGGTGCTAGTTCCGGGACAGGGGAATGAGCAGTTCTTC
CDR3 protein: CASSTGVLVPGQGNEQFF

V gene: TRBV2
D gene: .
J gene: TRBJ2-1
clone size: .
CDR3 DNA: TGTGCCAGCAGTGAAGTTCAGGGGGGGCTATACAATGAGCAGTTCTTC
CDR3 protein: CASSEVQGGLYNEQFF

V gene: TRBV5-1
D gene: .
J gene: TRBJ2-1
clone size: once
CDR3 DNA: TGCGCCAGCAGCGCCACCACGGCGAACCAAGAGACCCAGTTCTTC
CDR3 protein: CASSATTANQETQFF

V gene: TRBV20-1
D gene: .
J gene: TRBJ2-3
clone size: .
CDR3 DNA: TGCAGTGCTACAGAACAGGCTACTCTCACAGATACGCAGTATTTT
CDR3 protein: CSATEQATLTDTQYF

V gene: TRBV20-1
D gene: .
J gene: TRBJ1-5
clone size: .
CDR3 DNA: TGCAGTGCTAGTCGGGGGTTCGGCCCTAATCAGCCCCAGCATTTT
CDR3 protein: CSASRGFGPNQPQHF

V gene: TRBV20-1
D gene: TRBD1
J gene: TRBJ2-1
clone size: once
CDR3 DNA: TGCAGTGCTACCACAGGGGGTCAATACAATGAGCAGTTCTTC
CDR3 protein: CSATTGGQYNEQFF

V gene: TRBV3-1
D gene: TRBD2
J gene: TRBJ2-5
clone size: .
CDR3 DNA: TGTGCCAGCAGCCAGGGCGGGGGGGCCGGTAATGAGCAGTACTTC
CDR3 protein: CASSQGGGAGNEQYF

V gene: TRBV11-3
D gene: TRBD1
J gene: TRBJ2-5
clone size: once
CDR3 DNA: TGTGCCAGCGGGACAGGGGGACCCCAAGAGACCCAGTACTTC
CDR3 protein: CASGTGGPQETQYF

V gene: TRBV7-2
D gene: .
J gene: TRBJ2-5
clone size: .
CDR3 DNA: TGTGCCAGCAGCTTAACGGCGGTGGGGGCGCAAGAGACCCAGTACTTC
CDR3 protein: CASSLTAVGAQETQYF

V gene: TRBV20-1
D gene: .
J gene: TRBJ1-5
clone size: .
CDR3 DNA: TGCAGTGCTAGAAGTGGAGGCGGACTTTGGCAGCCCCAGCATTTT
CDR3 protein: CSARSGGGLWQPQHF

V gene: TRBV5-1
D gene: .
J gene: TRBJ1-2
clone size: few
CDR3 DNA: TGCGCCAGCAGCGTGTCTCTGAACTATGGCTACACCTTC
CDR3 protein: CASSVSLNYGYTF

V gene: TRBV6-1
D gene: TRBD1
J gene: TRBJ2-7
clone size: few
CDR3 DNA: TGTGCCAGCAGTGAACGCAGGGGGCGATTGAATGAGCAGTACTTC
CDR3 protein: CASSERRGRLNEQYF

V gene: TRBV7-8
D gene: .
J gene: TRBJ1-6
clone size: .
CDR3 DNA: TGTGCCAGCAGAATAGGGACGGCTAATTCACCCCTCCACTTT
CDR3 protein: CASRIGTANSPLHF

V gene: TRBV11-2
D gene: .
J gene: TRBJ1-2
clone size: .
CDR3 DNA: TGTGCCAGCAGCGTAGGTCAGATCTATGGCTACACCTTC
CDR3 protein: CASSVGQIYGYTF

V gene: TRBV28
D gene: TRBD1
J gene: TRBJ1-2
clone size: .
CDR3 DNA: TGTGCCAGCAGCCCTTCACGGACAGGAAGCTATGGCTACACCTTC
CDR3 protein: CASSPSRTGSYGYTF

V gene: TRBV2
D gene: .
J gene: TRBJ1-2
clone size: .
CDR3 DNA: TGTGCCAGCAGCGCGAGGGGTCTGAACTATGGCTACACCTTC
CDR3 protein: CASSARGLNYGYTF

V gene: TRBV12-3/TRBV12-4
D gene: .
J gene: TRBJ2-2
clone size: .
CDR3 DNA: TGTGCCAGCAGTTTACCCCTCACGGGTACCGGGGAGCTGTTTTTT
CDR3 protein: CASSLPLTGTGELFF

V gene: TRBV6-5
D gene: TRBD1
J gene: TRBJ1-2
clone size: few
CDR3 DNA: TGTGCCAGCAGTTACTGGAATCGACAGGGGGCCAACTATGGCTACACCTTC
CDR3 protein: CASSYWNRQGANYGYTF

V gene: TRBV7-3
D gene: .
J gene: TRBJ2-6
clone size: .
CDR3 DNA: TGTGCCAGCAGCTTAGCACGGGTAACTGGGGCCAACGTCCTGACTTTC
CDR3 protein: CASSLARVTGANVLTF

V gene: TRBV24-1
D gene: TRBD1
J gene: TRBJ1-1
clone size: few
CDR3 DNA: TGTGCCACCAGTGATCGGGGGACAGGGAACACTGAAGCTTTCTTT
CDR3 protein: CATSDRGTGNTEAFF

V gene: TRBV29-1
D gene: TRBD1
J gene: TRBJ2-7
clone size: .
CDR3 DNA: TGCAGCGTCAAGACAGGGGCCCCCTACGAGCAGTACTTC
CDR3 protein: CSVKTGAPYEQYF